This T cell receptor beta chain was sequenced during a study of spatial heterogeneity in lung cancer. The wider study: Detection consistently yielded more beta chains than alpha chains.

General observations from the study: Ubiquitous expanded tumor TCRs were seen in blood more at resection than at follow-up.

Germline V gives CDR1 LGHNA, CDR2 YSLEER. The V and J ends lost 5 bases and 4 bases, in that order; junction bases with no gene match: 12. The CDR3 covers 16 residues. Documented time point: sample taken at primary tumor resection. No cells were sorted before sequencing. The whole RNA sequenced was extracted from tumor, nontumor lung or frozen PBMC. Donors were around 70 untreated early-stage non-small cell lung cancer patients. This clonotype occurred many times. Antigen unknown. TCR cDNA molecules each had a unique molecular identifier. MiXCR, applied by TCRdb to the 5' RACE reads, yields one record per CDR3 protein. The data show around 3,900 distinct CDR3 sequences, with approximately 15% seen just once and just over 65% held by the top ten.

This chain uses TRBV4-3 with TRBJ2-7; 9 bases map to TRBD2. The TCR sequence derives from a male donor with early-stage non-small cell lung cancer. The sample here was PBMCs, taken at surgery. In DNA, the CDR3 is TGCGCCAGCAGCATGGGTTTTCAGGGACTAGCTTACGAGCAGTACTTC. Amino acids: CASSMGFQGLAYEQYF.